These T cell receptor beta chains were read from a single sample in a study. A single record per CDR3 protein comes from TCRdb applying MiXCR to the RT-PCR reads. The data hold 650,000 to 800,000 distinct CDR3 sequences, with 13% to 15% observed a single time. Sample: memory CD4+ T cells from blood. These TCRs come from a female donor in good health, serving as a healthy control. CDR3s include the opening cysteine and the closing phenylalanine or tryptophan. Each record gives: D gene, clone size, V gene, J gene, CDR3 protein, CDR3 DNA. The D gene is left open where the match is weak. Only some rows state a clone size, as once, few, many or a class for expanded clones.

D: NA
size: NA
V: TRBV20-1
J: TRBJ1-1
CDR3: CSAREWRRNTEAFF
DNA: TGCAGTGCTAGAGAATGGAGACGGAACACTGAAGCTTTCTTT

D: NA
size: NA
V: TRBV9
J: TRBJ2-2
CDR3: CASSVAPNTGELFF
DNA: TGTGCCAGCAGCGTAGCCCCGAACACCGGGGAGCTGTTTTTT

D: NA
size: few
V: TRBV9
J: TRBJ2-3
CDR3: CASSVGAFNTDTQYF
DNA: TGTGCCAGCAGCGTAGGGGCCTTCAATACAGATACGCAGTATTTT

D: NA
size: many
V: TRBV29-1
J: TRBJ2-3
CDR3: CSPSIQGSTDTQYF
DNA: TGCAGCCCCTCGATCCAGGGGAGCACAGATACGCAGTATTTT

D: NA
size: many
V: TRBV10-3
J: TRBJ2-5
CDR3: CAISDQYVKTQYF
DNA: TGTGCCATCAGTGACCAGTACGTGAAGACCCAGTACTTC

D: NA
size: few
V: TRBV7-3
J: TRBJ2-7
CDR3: CASSLSPVTYEQYF
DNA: TGTGCCAGCAGCTTAAGCCCAGTCACCTACGAGCAGTACTTC

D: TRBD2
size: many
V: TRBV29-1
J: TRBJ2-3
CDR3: CSVSGGPDTQYF
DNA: TGCAGCGTTTCGGGGGGGCCAGATACGCAGTATTTT

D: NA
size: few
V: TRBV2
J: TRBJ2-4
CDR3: CASSAEAKNIQYF
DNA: TGTGCCAGCAGTGCAGAAGCCAAAAACATTCAGTACTTC

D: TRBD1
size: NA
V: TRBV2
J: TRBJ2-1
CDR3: CASRTGSIGNEQFF
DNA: TGTGCCAGCCGGACAGGGTCTATTGGGAATGAGCAGTTCTTC

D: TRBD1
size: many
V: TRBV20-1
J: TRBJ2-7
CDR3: CSARGDRHFYEQYF
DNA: TGCAGTGCTAGGGGGGACAGGCATTTCTACGAGCAGTACTTC

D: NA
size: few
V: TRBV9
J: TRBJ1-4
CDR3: CASSVATGGEKLFF
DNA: TGTGCCAGCAGCGTAGCTACGGGGGGCGAAAAACTGTTTTTT

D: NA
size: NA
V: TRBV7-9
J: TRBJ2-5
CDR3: CASSRDWDETQYF
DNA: TGTGCCAGCAGCAGGGACTGGGATGAGACCCAGTACTTC

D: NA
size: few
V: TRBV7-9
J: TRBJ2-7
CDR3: CASSPLRTASYEQYF
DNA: TGTGCCAGCAGCCCGCTTAGGACAGCCTCCTACGAGCAGTACTTC

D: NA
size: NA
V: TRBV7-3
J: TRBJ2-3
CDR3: CASSRGLSTSTDTQYF
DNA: TGTGCCAGCAGCAGGGGACTCTCAACTAGCACAGATACGCAGTATTTT

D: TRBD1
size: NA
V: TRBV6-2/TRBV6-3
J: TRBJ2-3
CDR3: CASSFLDRGRTDTQYF
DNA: TGTGCCAGCAGCTTCCTGGACAGGGGGCGGACAGATACGCAGTATTTT

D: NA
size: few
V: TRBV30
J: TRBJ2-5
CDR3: CAWKAPGLETQYF
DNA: TGTGCCTGGAAAGCTCCGGGGTTAGAGACCCAGTACTTC

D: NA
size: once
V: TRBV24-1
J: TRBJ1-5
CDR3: CAKARGGPQHF
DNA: TGTGCCAAGGCGCGGGGAGGGCCCCAGCATTTT

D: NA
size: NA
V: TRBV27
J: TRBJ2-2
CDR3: CASSLFGTEGTGELFF
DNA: TGTGCCAGCAGTTTATTCGGGACCGAGGGGACCGGGGAGCTGTTTTTT

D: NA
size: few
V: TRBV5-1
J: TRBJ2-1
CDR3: CASSSAFMDSYNEQFF
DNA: TGCGCCAGCAGCTCGGCCTTTATGGACTCCTACAATGAGCAGTTCTTC

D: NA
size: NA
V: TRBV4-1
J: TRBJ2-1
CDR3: CASSQFPPAQRDEQFF
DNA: TGCGCCAGCAGCCAGTTCCCCCCCGCCCAGCGGGATGAGCAGTTCTTC

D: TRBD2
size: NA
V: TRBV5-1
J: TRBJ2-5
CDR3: CASSLAPSGGAETQYF
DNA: TGCGCCAGCAGCTTGGCTCCTAGCGGGGGGGCAGAGACCCAGTACTTC

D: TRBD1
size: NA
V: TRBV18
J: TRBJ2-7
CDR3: CASSPKGQGNEQYF
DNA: TGTGCCAGCTCACCGAAAGGACAGGGGAACGAGCAGTACTTC

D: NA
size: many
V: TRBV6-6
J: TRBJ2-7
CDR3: CASSYLGSRYEQYF
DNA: TGTGCCAGCAGTTACTTGGGATCGCGTTACGAGCAGTACTTC

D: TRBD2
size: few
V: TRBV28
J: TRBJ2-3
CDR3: CASRLPRTSGRDTQYF
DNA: TGTGCCAGCAGACTTCCCCGGACTAGCGGGAGGGATACGCAGTATTTT

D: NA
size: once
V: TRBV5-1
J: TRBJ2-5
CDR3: CASRQGDLAFQETQYF
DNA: TGCGCCAGCAGACAAGGGGATCTGGCGTTCCAAGAGACCCAGTACTTC

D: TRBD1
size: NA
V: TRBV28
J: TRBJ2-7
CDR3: CASSIRDRHLGQYF
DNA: TGTGCCAGCAGTATAAGGGACAGGCATCTGGGGCAGTACTTC

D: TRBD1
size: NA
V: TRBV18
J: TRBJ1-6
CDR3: CASSRPGTGYNSPLHF
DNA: TGTGCCAGCTCGCGCCCCGGGACAGGCTATAATTCACCCCTCCACTTT

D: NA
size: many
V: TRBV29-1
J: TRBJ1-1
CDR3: CSVHRLNTEAFF
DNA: TGCAGCGTTCACAGGTTGAACACTGAAGCTTTCTTT

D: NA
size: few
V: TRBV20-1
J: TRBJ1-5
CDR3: CSAEDRSNQPQHF
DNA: TGCAGTGCCGAGGACAGAAGCAATCAGCCCCAGCATTTT

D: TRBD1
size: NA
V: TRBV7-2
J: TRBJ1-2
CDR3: CARSPGQGYGYTF
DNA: TGTGCCAGGAGCCCCGGACAGGGTTATGGCTACACCTTC